Presented here are 18 T cell receptor beta chains from one specimen sequenced in a study of tumor and adjacent non-tumor tissue in lung cancer. The template was RNA from unsorted bulk tissue. TCRbeta libraries were built with three rounds of nested PCR, modified from ARM-PCR. TCRdb reprocessed the multiplex PCR reads via MiXCR and lists one record per CDR3 protein. This sample has about 75,000 distinct CDR3 sequences, with over 70% found just once. The sequencing input was lung tumor tissue. The receptors stem from a woman aged 45-65 years with non-small cell lung cancer.

The rearrangement links TRBV6-2 or TRBV6-3 to TRBJ2-7, with no clear D. The CDR3 consists of 15 residues. Germline V CDR1 and CDR2: MNHEY, SVGEGT. Trimming stripped 6 bases from V and 13 bases from J, with 28 bases between. The DNA of the CDR3 is TGTGCCAGCAGCATCGACACCACTCGTTTCTACGTGCACTACTTC. It specifies CASSIDTTRFYVHYF.

In the case of this clonotype: A read error may explain this, as a much larger clone is one base away. DNA of the CDR3: TGTACCAGCAGCCCGACGAGGGGGGGTGGTCAGCCCCAGCATTTT. This encodes CTSSPTRGGGQPQHF. The chain has TRBV28 and TRBJ1-5; a possible D gene is TRBD1 (6 bases). CDR3 length equals 15 residues. CDR1 MDHEN and CDR2 SYDVKM come from the germline V gene.

As concerns this clonotype: A much larger clone differs from this one at a single base, so this may be a read error. This rearrangement joins TRBV5-1 to TRBJ2-1, with unresolved D. Trimming took 3 bases from V and 4 from J, leaving 20 bases between them. There are 17 residues in the CDR3. Germline CDR1 is SGHRS and CDR2 is YFSETQ. The DNA of the CDR3 is TGCGCCAGCAGCTCGAGCAAAGACGGTCAAGAATACAATGAGCAGTTCTTC. Translated, it gives CASSSSKDGQEYNEQFF.

Note on this clonotype: Compared with germline, one end of the junction differs, possibly owing to a read error. This sequence joins TRBV7-8 and TRBJ1-2, with D unclear. Per germline, CDR1 SGHVS and CDR2 FQNEAQ. The CDR3 totals 14 residues. The CDR3 region is CATSLASVGYGYTF. CDR3 nucleotides: TGTGCCACCAGCTTAGCGTCGGTGGGCTATGGTTACACCTTC.

As regards this clonotype: It is likely a read error, because the conserved phenylalanine at the end of the CDR3 is missing. It is unclear where the CDR3 begins or ends on the DNA, so no DNA is shown, and the CDR3 is as TCRdb lists it. The V call is TRBV28, the J call TRBJ2-1; the D call of TRBD2 is as the table states it, not checked on the DNA. The CDR3 extends over 15 residues, inclusive of both ends. Per the germline V gene, CDR1 is MDHEN and CDR2 is SYDVKM. The CDR3 sequence is CASSLGLAGVNEQFL.

As to this clonotype: This CDR3 is missing its conserved last phenylalanine or tryptophan, likely due to a read error. CDR3 amino acids: CASSLMVDTQYL. In DNA form, the CDR3 reads TGTGCCAGCAGCTTAATGGTAGATACGCAGTATTTA. The V and J genes are TRBV7-9 and TRBJ2-3, with D unresolved. This CDR3 region has 12 residues. The V gene's germline CDR1 is SEHNR and CDR2 FQNEAQ (reference sequence). V was trimmed by 2 bases and J by 5 bases, leaving 5 bases between them.

As to this clonotype: An end of the junction does not agree with germline; a read error may underlie this. V gene TRBV12-3 or TRBV12-4 combines with J gene TRBJ1-6; D not certain. This CDR3 contains 14 residues. CDR3 loop: CTSSFDRGSLPLHF. The DNA for the CDR3 is TGTACCAGCAGTTTTGACCGAGGATCATTACCCCTCCACTTT.

The rearrangement uses TRBV29-1 and TRBJ2-5, with D unclear. The CDR3 is 13 amino acids. V lost 7 bases, J lost 2 bases, and 14 bases lay in between. CDR1 is SQVTM, CDR2 ANQGSEA, per germline. The chain's CDR3 is CSANRPQQETQYF. Written as DNA, the CDR3 is TGCAGCGCAAACCGACCACAACAAGAGACCCAGTACTTC. Variable domain in full (rest from reference TRBV29-1 and TRBJ2-5): SAVISQKPSRDICQRGTSLTIQCQVDSQVTMMFWYRQQPGQSLTLIATANQGSEATYESGFVIDKFPISRPNLTFSTLTVSNMSPEDSSIYLCSANRPQQETQYFGPGTRLLVL.

As to this clonotype: With a much larger clone just one base away, this may be a read error. The rearrangement uses TRBV5-1 and TRBJ1-1; D is unclear. Germline V gene lookup returns CDR1 SGHRS and CDR2 YFSETQ. There are 13 residues in the CDR3. DNA for the CDR3: TGCGCCAGCAGCTTGGCGACGAACACTGAAGCTTTATTT. Protein sequence: CASSLATNTEALF.

For this clonotype: Lacking the conserved final phenylalanine or tryptophan, this CDR3 likely reflects a read error. No DNA is shown, since the ends of the CDR3 on it are uncertain; the CDR3 is the one TCRdb lists. The V and J genes are TRBV6-6 and TRBJ2-5; TRBD2, the table's D call, lacks a check against the DNA. From germline, CDR1 is MNHNY and CDR2 SVGAGI (reference sequence). The CDR3 is 13 residues long, ends included. The chain's CDR3 is CASSSTSGETPYV.

A note on this clonotype: At one of its ends the junction is not consistent with the germline gene, which may arise from a read error. This chain links TRBV29-1 with TRBJ1-4; D is ambiguous. CDR1 SQVTM and CDR2 ANQGSEA come from the germline V gene. The CDR3 totals 13 residues. CDR3 protein: CSATTASNEKLLF. In DNA, the CDR3 is TGCAGCGCCACTACTGCATCTAATGAAAAACTGTTATTT.

This clonotype is a singleton in its sample. The chain carries TRBV11-3 and TRBJ2-1, with a weak D call TRBD1 (7 bases). This CDR3 comprises 15 residues. CDR1 and CDR2 from the germline V gene are SGHNT and YENEEA. Here the CDR3 DNA reads TGTACTAGCAGCAACCGGGACAGCTCCTACAATGAGCAGTTCTTC. It encodes CTSSNRDSSYNEQFF.

Turning to this clonotype: Since the CDR3 does not end with the conserved phenylalanine or tryptophan, this likely comes from a read error. The chain uses TRBV20-1 and TRBJ2-7; TRBD1 or TRBD2 may be the D gene (5 bases each). CDR3 length: 16 residues. Germline loops: CDR1 DFQATT, CDR2 SNEGSKA (reference sequence). Trimming cost V 0 bases and J 5 bases, with 20 bases left between them. CDR3 amino acids: CSAREGTRPAIHEQYL. In nucleotides, the CDR3 is TGCAGTGCTAGAGAAGGGACCCGACCGGCGATCCACGAGCAGTACTTG.

This chain links TRBV11-2 with TRBJ2-3; D may be TRBD1 (6 bases). The CDR3 is 20 residues long. V lost 5 bases and J lost 5, with 32 bases in between. Per the germline V gene, CDR1 is SGHAT and CDR2 is FQNNGV. The CDR3 protein is CASSPIGSRGSSLRGDTQYF. The CDR3 DNA reads as TGTGCCAGCAGCCCTATCGGATCTAGGGGGAGTTCCTTAAGAGGAGATACGCAGTATTTT.

This chain uses TRBV6-2 or TRBV6-3 with TRBJ2-7; 9 bases agree with TRBD1. Trimming at V came to 8 bases and at J to 5 bases, leaving 13 bases not matched to a gene. The CDR3 totals 15 residues. Germline V gene data show CDR1 as MNHEY and CDR2 as SVGEGT. This CDR3 is CASQLPAQGANEQYF. The CDR3 nucleotides are TGTGCCAGCCAGCTGCCGGCACAGGGGGCCAACGAGCAGTACTTC.

A word on this clonotype: Mismatch with germline at one junction end may stem from a read error. The chain uses TRBV29-1 and TRBJ2-2; no definite D call. CDR3 size: 14 residues. In germline, CDR1 is SQVTM, CDR2 ANQGSEA. The CDR3 reads CSVELFRNTEELLF. The DNA for the CDR3 is TGCAGCGTTGAATTATTCAGGAATACCGAGGAGCTGCTTTTT.

This clonotype showed up many times. This sequence joins TRBV7-8 and TRBJ1-2; D call uncertain. The CDR3 covers 15 residues. Germline V gene sequence: CDR1 SGHVS, CDR2 FQNEAQ. Trimming cost V 4 bases and J 8 bases, with 20 bases left between them. CDR3: CASSYVNIDAEGYTF. The CDR3 DNA reads TGTGCCAGCAGCTACGTAAACATAGATGCTGAGGGCTACACCTTC.

This chain uses TRBV6-6 with TRBJ2-7; D may match TRBD1 or TRBD2 (5 bases each). Trimming took 7 bases from V and 6 from J, leaving 19 bases between them. Looked up from germline, CDR1 is MNHNY and CDR2 is SVGAGI (reference sequence). The CDR3 sequence is 14 residues long. CDR3 sequence reads: CASNSRDGTCEQYF. The CDR3 DNA reads TGTGCCAGCAACTCAAGGGACGGAACCTGCGAGCAGTACTTC.